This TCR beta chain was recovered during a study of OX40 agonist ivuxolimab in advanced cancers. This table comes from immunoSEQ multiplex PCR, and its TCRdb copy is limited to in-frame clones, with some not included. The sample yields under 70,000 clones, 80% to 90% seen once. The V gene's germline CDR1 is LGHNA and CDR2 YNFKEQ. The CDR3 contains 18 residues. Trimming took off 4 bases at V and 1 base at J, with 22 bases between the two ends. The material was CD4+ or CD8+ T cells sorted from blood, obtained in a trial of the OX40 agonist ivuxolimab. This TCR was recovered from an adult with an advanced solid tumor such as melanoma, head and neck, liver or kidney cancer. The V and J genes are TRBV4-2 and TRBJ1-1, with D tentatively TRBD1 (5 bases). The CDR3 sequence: CASSLPTGLGGENTEAFF. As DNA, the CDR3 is TGTGCCAGCAGCCTTCCAACGGGACTCGGGGGGGAGAACACTGAAGCTTTCTTT.